This TCR beta chain was documented in a study of T cell repertoires in cytomegalovirus infection (dated by TCRdb to between 2019 and 2020). For context, the study as a whole: Because public TCR beta signatures pointed to carriage of CMV infection together with the matching HLA type, the HLA type of each donor mattered for the analysis.

This clonotype was detected a few times. Its antigen has not been determined. Qualities for individual bases were not recorded, and no much larger clone is one base off. Sequencing used an Illumina HiSeq 1500. TCRdb reran the public reads through fastp at Q25 and MiXCR, keeping productive beta chains. Each entry is one CDR3 protein sequence, shown with its most common DNA and genes. The sample yields roughly 600,000 distinct CDR3 sequences; less than 25% were counted once. Of the sample, 6.5% to 10% falls within the top ten clones. Broader findings and caveats from the paper: Cumulative frequency of public TCR beta family members discriminated carriers of CMV infection plus the relevant HLA type in this cohort and an independent approximately 360-donor cohort. In the ex vivo response, HLA-C-restricted CMV-specific TCR beta clonotypes were dominant, and in two of eight donors the single most frequent clonotype came from this HLA-C-restricted group.

CDR1 SQVTM and CDR2 ANQGSEA are derived from the germline V gene. The junction shows trimming of 6 bases on V and 7 bases on J, plus 15 bases between the germline ends. The CDR3 holds 12 amino acids from the cysteine to the phenylalanine. Of the read, only the CDR3 DNA is kept; its 36 bases are in frame from base 1. The chain is made from TRBV29-1 and TRBJ1-2; TRBD1 is a weak D gene call, 6 bases matching. Specimen: CD8+ T cells from PBMCs. The sequence was collected from a human donor in good health (CMV status not recorded). Some clones in this sample may be carry-over from other donors' samples. Here is the DNA: TGCAGCGTCCCTTTGGGGGCGCTTGGCTACACCTTC. Its product reads: CSVPLGALGYTF.